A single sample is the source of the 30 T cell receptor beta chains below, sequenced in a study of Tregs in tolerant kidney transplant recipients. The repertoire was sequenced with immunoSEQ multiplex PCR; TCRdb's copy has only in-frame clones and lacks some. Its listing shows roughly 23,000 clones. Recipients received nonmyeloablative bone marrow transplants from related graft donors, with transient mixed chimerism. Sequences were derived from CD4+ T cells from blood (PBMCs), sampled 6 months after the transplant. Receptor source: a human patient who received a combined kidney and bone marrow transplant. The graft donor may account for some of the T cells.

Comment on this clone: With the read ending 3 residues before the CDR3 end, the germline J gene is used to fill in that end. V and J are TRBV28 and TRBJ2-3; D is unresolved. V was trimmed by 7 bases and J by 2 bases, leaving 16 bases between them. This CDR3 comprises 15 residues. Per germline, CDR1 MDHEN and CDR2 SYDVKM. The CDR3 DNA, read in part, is TGTGCCAGCAACCCTAGACCCTTAGCCACAGATACG. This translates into CASNPRPLATDT. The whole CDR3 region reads CASNPRPLATDTQYF.

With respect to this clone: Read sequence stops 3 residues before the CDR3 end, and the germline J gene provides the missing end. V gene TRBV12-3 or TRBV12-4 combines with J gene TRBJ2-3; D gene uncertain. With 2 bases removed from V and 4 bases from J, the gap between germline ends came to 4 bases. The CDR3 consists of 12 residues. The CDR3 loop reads CASSLNSDTQYF. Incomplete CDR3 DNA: TGTGCCAGCAGTTTAAACTCAGATACG.

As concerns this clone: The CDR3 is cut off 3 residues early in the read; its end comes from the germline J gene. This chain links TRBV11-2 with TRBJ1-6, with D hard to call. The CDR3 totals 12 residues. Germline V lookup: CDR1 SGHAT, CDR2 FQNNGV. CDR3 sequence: CASSLDRKPLHF. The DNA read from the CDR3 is TGTGCCAGCAGCTTAGACAGGAAGCCC. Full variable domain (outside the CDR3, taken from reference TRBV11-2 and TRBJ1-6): EAGVAQSPRYKIIEKRQSVAFWCNPISGHATLYWYQQILGQGPKLLIQFQNNGVVDDSQLPKDRFSAERLKGVDSTLKIQPAKLEDSAVYLCASSLDRKPLHFGNGTRLTVT.

This CDR3 is CASSQVAGIGNTIYF. CDR3 DNA, as far as it was read: TGCGCCAGCAGCCAAGTGGCAGGGATTGGAAACACC. The chain has TRBV4-1 and TRBJ1-3, with a possible D match to TRBD1 (5 bases). The read gets to within 3 residues of the CDR3 end, and the germline J gene fills in the rest. CDR3 length equals 15 residues. CDR1 is MGHRA, CDR2 YSYEKL, per germline. Trimming cost V 1 base and J 3 bases, with 10 bases left between them.

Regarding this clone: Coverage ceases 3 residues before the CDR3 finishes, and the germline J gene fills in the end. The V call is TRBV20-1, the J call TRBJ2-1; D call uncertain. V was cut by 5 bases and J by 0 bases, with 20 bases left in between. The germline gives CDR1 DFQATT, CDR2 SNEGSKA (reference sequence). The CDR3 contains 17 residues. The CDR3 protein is CSALTPSSRPSYNEQFF. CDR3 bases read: TGCAGTGCTCTGACTCCCTCTTCGCGGCCCTCCTACAATGAG.

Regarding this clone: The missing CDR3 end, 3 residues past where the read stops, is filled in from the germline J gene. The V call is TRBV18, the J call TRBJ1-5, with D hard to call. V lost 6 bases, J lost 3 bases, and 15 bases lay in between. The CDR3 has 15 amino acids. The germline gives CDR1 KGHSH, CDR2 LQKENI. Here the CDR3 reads CASSPTALLNQPQHF. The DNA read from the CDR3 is TGTGCCAGCTCCCCGACTGCCCTCCTCAATCAGCCC. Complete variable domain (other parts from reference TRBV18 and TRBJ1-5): NAGVMQNPRHLVRRRGQEARLRCSPMKGHSHVYWYRQLPEEGLKFMVYLQKENIIDESGMPKERFSAEFPKEGPSILRIQQVVRGDSAAYFCASSPTALLNQPQHFGDGTRLSIL.

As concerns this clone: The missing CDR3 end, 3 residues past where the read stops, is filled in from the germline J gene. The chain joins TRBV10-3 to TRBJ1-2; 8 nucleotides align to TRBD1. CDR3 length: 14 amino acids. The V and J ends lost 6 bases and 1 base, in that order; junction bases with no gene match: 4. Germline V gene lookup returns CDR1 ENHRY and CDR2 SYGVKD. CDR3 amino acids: CAIRPGQDNYGYTF. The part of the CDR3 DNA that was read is TGTGCCATCAGGCCGGGACAGGATAACTATGGC.

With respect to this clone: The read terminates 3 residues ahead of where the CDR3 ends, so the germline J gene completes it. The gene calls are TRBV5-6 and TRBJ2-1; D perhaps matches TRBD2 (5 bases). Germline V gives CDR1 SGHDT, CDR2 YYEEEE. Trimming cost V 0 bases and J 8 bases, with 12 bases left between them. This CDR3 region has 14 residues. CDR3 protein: CASSLALGLDEQFF. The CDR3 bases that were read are TGTGCCAGCAGCTTGGCACTAGGCCTCGATGAG.

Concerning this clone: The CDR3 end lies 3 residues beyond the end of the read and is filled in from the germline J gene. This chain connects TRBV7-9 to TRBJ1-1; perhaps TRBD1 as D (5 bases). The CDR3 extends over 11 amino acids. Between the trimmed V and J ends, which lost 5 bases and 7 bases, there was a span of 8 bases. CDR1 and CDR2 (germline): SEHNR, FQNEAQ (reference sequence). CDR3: CASSQQVEAFF. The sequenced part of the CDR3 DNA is TGTGCCAGCAGCCAACAGGTTGAA.

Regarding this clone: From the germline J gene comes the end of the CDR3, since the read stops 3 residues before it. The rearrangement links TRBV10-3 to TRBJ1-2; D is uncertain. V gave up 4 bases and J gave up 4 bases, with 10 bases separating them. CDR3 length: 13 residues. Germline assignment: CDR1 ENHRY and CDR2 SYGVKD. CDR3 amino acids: CAISVSRVYGYTF. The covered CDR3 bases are TGTGCCATCAGTGTGAGTAGAGTCTATGGC.

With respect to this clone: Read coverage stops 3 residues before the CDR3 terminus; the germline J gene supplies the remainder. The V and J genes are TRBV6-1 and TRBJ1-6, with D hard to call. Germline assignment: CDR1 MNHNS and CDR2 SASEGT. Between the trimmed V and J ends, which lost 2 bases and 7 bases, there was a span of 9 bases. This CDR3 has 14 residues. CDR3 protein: CASSEIRGNSPLHF. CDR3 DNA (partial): TGTGCCAGCAGTGAAATCCGGGGAAATTCACCC.

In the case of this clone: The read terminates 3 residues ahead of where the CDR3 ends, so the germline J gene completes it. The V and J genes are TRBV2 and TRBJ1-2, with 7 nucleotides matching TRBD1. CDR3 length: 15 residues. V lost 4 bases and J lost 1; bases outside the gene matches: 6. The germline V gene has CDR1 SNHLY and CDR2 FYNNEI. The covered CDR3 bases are TGTGCCAGCAGTGGCACAGGGGTGATTAACTATGGC. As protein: CASSGTGVINYG. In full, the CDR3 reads CASSGTGVINYGYTF.

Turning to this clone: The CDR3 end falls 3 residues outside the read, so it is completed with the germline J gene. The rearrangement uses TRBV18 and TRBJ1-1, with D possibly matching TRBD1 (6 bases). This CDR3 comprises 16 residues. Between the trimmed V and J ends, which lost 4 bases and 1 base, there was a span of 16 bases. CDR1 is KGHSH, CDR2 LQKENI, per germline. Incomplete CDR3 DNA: TGTGCCAGCTCACGACCGGGGGCCAGGGCGAACACTGAA. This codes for CASSRPGARANTE. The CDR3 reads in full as CASSRPGARANTEAFF. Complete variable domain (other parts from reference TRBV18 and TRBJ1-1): NAGVMQNPRHLVRRRGQEARLRCSPMKGHSHVYWYRQLPEEGLKFMVYLQKENIIDESGMPKERFSAEFPKEGPSILRIQQVVRGDSAAYFCASSRPGARANTEAFFGQGTRLTVV.

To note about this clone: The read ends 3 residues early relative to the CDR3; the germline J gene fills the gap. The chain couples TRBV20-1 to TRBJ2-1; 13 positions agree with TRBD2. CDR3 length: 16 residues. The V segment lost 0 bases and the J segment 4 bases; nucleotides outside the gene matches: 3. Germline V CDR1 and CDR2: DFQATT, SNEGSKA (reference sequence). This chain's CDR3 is CSAREGGLAGYNEQFF. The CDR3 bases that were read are TGCAGTGCTAGAGAGGGGGGACTAGCGGGGTACAATGAG.

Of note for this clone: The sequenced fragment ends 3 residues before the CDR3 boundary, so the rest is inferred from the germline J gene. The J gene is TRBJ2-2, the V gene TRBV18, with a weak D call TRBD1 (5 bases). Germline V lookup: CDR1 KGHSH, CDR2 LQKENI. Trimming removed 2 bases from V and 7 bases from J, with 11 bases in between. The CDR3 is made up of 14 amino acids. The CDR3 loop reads CASSPFSTVGELFF. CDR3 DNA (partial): TGTGCCAGCTCACCATTCTCGACAGTCGGGGAG.

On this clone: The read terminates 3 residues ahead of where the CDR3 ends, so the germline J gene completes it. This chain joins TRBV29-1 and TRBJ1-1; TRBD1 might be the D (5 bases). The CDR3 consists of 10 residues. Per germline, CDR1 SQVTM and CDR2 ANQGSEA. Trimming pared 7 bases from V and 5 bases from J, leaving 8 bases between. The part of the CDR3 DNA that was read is TGCAGCGCTGGACAAACTGAA. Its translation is CSAGQTE. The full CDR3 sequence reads CSAGQTEAFF.

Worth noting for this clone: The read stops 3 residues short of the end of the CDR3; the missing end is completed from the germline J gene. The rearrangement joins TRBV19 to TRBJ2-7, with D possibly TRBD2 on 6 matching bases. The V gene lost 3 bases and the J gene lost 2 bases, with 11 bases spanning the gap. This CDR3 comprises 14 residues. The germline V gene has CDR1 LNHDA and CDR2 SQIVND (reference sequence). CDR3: CASSIGGVAYEQYF. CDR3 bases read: TGTGCCAGTAGTATTGGAGGGGTCGCCTACGAG.

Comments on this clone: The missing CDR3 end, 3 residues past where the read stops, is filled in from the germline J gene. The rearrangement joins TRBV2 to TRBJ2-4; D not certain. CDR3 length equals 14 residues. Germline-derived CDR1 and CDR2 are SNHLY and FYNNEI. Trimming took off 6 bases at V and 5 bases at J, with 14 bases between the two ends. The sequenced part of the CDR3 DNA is TGTGCCAGCAGGACTCGGTCCCAACAAAACATT. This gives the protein CASRTRSQQNI. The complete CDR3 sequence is CASRTRSQQNIQYF. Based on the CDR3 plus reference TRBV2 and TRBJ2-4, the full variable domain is EPEVTQTPSHQVTQMGQEVILRCVPISNHLYFYWYRQILGQKVEFLVSFYNNEISEKSEIFDDQFSVERPDGSNFTLKIRSTKLEDSAMYFCASRTRSQQNIQYFGAGTRLSVL.

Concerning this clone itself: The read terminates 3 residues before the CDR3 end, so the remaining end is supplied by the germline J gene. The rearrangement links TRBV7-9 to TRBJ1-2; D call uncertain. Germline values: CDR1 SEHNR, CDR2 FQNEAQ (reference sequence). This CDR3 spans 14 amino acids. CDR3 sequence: CASSFGSLTKGYTF. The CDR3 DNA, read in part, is TGTGCCAGCAGCTTTGGGTCACTCACTAAGGGC. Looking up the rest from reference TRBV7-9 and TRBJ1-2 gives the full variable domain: DTGVSQNPRHKITKRGQNVTFRCDPISEHNRLYWYRQTLGQGPEFLTYFQNEAQLEKSRLLSDRFSAERPKGSFSTLEIQRTEQGDSAMYLCASSFGSLTKGYTFGSGTRLTVV.

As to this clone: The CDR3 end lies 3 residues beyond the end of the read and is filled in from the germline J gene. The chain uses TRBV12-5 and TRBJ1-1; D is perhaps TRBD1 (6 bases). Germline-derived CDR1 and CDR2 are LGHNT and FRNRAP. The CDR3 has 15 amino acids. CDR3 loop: CASGLPRAGAGEAFF. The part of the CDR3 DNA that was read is TGTGCTAGTGGTTTGCCCCGAGCAGGGGCTGGGGAA.

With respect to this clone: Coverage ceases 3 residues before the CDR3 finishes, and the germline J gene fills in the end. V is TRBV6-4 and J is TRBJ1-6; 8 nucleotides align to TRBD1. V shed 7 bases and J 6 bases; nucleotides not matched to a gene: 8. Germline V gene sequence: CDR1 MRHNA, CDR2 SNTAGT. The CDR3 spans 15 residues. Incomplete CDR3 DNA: TGTGCCAGCAAATCCGGGACAGGTACTAATTCACCC. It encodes CASKSGTGTNSP. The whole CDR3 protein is CASKSGTGTNSPLHF.

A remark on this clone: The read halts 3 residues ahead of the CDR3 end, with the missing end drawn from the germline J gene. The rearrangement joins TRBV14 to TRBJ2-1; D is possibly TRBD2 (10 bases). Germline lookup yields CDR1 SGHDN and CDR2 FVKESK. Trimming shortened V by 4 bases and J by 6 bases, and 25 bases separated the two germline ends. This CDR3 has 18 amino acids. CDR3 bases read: TGTGCCAGCAGCCTCAACAGGGGGCGCGGACTAGCGGCCAATGAG. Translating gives CASSLNRGRGLAANE. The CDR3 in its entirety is CASSLNRGRGLAANEQFF.

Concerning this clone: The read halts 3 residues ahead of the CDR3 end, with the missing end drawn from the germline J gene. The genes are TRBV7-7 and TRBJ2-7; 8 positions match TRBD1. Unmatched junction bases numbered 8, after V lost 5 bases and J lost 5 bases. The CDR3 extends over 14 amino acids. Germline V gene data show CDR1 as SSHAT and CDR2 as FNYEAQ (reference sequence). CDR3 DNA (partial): TGTGCCAGCAGCCCCGGGACAGGTTCCCACGAG. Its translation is CASSPGTGSHE. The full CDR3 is CASSPGTGSHEQYF.

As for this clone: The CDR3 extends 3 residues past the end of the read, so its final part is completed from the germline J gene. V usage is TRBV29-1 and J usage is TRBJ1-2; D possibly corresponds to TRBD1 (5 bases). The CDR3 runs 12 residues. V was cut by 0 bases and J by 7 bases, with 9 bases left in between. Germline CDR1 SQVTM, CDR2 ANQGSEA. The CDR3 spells CSVEDRAGGYTF. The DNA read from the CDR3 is TGCAGCGTTGAAGACAGGGCAGGTGGC.

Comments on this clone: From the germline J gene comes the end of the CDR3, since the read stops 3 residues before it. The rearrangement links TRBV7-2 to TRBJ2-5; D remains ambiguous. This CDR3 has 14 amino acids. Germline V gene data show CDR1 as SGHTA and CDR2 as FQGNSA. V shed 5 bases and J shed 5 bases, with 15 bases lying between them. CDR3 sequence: CASSGSRVRETQYF. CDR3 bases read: TGTGCCAGCAGCGGCTCTAGAGTACGGGAGACC.

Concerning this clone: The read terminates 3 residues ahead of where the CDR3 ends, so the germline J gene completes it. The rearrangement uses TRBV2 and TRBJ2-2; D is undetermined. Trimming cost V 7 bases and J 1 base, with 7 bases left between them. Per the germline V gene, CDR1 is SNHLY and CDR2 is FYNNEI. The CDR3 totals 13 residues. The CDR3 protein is CASNAENTGELFF. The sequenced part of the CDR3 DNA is TGTGCCAGCAACGCAGAGAACACCGGGGAG.

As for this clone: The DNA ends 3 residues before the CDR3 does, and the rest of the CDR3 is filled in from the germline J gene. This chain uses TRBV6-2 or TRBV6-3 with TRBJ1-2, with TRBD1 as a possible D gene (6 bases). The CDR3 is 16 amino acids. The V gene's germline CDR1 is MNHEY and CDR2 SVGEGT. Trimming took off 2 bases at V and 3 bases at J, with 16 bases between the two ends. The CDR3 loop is CASSYPTGRVDYGYTF. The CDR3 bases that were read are TGTGCCAGCAGTTACCCAACAGGGCGGGTGGACTATGGC.

Partial CDR3 DNA: TGTGCCAGCTCACCAGGGGCAGGAGGTGGAAACACC. Its translation: CASSPGAGGGNT. The CDR3, in full, reads CASSPGAGGGNTIYF. The genes are TRBV18 and TRBJ1-3, with TRBD1 as a possible D gene (5 bases). The sequenced fragment ends 3 residues before the CDR3 boundary, so the rest is inferred from the germline J gene. The CDR3 has 15 residues. The V gene's germline CDR1 is KGHSH and CDR2 LQKENI. Trimming removed 2 bases from V and 3 bases from J, with 11 bases in between.

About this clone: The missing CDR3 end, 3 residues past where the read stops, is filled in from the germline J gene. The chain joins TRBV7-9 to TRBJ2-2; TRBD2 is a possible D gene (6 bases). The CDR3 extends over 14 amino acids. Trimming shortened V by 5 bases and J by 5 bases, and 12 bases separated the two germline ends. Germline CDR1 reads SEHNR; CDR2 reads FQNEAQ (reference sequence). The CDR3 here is CASSIPEGTGELFF. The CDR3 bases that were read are TGTGCCAGCAGCATCCCGGAGGGGACCGGGGAG.

CDR3 protein: CSARGVAGLNEQFF. CDR3 DNA, as far as it was read: TGCAGTGCTAGGGGGGTAGCGGGGCTAAATGAG. The chain recombines TRBV20-1 with TRBJ2-1; 8 nucleotides line up with TRBD2. The sequence runs out 3 residues before the end of the CDR3; the remainder is reconstructed from the germline J gene. CDR3 length: 14 residues. V was clipped by 3 bases and J by 7 bases; unmatched bases: 8. CDR1 is DFQATT and CDR2 is SNEGSKA in the germline V gene (reference sequence).